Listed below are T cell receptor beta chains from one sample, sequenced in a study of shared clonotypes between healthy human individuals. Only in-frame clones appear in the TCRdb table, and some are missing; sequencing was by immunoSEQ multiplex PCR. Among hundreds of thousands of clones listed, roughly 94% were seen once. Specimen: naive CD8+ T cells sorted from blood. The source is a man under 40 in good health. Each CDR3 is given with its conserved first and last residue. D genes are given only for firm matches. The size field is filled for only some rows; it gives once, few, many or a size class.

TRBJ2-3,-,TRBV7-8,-,TGTGCCAGCAGCCCGGTTCAGGGGTACACAGATACGCAGTATTTT,CASSPVQGYTDTQYF
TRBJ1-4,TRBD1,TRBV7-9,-,TGTGCCAGCAGCTTTGGCAGGGGGGCAGAGAATGAAAAACTGTTTTTT,CASSFGRGAENEKLFF
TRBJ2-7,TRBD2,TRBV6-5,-,TGTGCCAGCAGTCCCGGACTAGCTCCCGATAAGTACTTC,CASSPGLAPDKYF
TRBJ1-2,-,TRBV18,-,TGTGCCAGCTCACCATCTGCCAGTTGGTCGGAAGCTAACTATGGCTACACCTTC,CASSPSASWSEANYGYTF
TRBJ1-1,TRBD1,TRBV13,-,TGTGCCAGCAGCAGCCCAGGGGGTGAAGAAGACACTGAAGCTTTCTTT,CASSSPGGEEDTEAFF
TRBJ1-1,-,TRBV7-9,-,TGTGCCAGCAGCTATATTGCCGAGATGCGGACAGCCGATAGTGAAGCTTTCTTT,CASSYIAEMRTADSEAFF
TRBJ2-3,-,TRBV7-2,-,TGTGCCAGCAGCTTATACCAGGGACCAGATACGCAGTATTTT,CASSLYQGPDTQYF
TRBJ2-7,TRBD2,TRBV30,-,TGTGCCTGGAGTGTGCAGAGCGGGAGCTACGAGCAGTACTTC,CAWSVQSGSYEQYF
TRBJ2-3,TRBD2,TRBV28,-,TGTGCCAGCAGTTCTACTAGCGGGAGGAATACGCAGTATTTT,CASSSTSGRNTQYF
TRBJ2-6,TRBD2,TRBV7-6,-,TGTGCCAGCAGCTTAGAGAGCGGGAATGCTGGGGCCAACGTCCTGACTTTC,CASSLESGNAGANVLTF
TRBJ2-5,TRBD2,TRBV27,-,TGTGCCACCTCCCCGATAGCGGGGCCCCAAGAGACCCAGTACTTC,CATSPIAGPQETQYF
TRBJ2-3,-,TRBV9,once,TGTGCCAGCAGCGCCGGGTTGGGTGATACGCAGTATTTT,CASSAGLGDTQYF
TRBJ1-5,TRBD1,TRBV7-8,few,TGTGCCAGCAGCTCTCATTGGACAGGGGGCGACCAGCCCCAGCATTTT,CASSSHWTGGDQPQHF
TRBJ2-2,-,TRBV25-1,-,TGTGCCAGCGGGGGATCAGGGGCCGGGGAGCTGTTTTTT,CASGGSGAGELFF
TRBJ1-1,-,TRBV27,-,TGTGCCAGCAGTCCTAGAGCTGGGACACAGAACACTGAAGCTTTCTTT,CASSPRAGTQNTEAFF
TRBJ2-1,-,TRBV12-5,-,TGTGCTAGTGCCGCCTTGGGGGGCCCCTACAATGAGCAGTTCTTC,CASAALGGPYNEQFF
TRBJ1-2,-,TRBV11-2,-,TGTGCCAGCAGGGGGTATTCCCCGTTGGGCTACACCTTC,CASRGYSPLGYTF
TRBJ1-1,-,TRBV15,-,TGTGCCACCAGCGGGAGTCTGAACACTGAAGCTTTCTTT,CATSGSLNTEAFF
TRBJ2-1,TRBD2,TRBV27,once,TGTGCCAGCAGTTTACCGGGAGGGTCCTACAATGAGCAGTTCTTC,CASSLPGGSYNEQFF
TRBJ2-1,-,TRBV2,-,TGTGCCAGCAGTGATCCGGGGAAAGGCTACAATGAGCAGTTCTTC,CASSDPGKGYNEQFF
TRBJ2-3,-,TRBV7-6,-,TGTGCCAGCAGCTTAGCGGTTGGGGCTAGCACAGATACGCAGTATTTT,CASSLAVGASTDTQYF
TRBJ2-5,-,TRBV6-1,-,TGTGCCAGCAGTGAACGCCGGGACTCCGGGTGGGAGACCCAGTACTTC,CASSERRDSGWETQYF
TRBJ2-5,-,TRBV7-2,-,TGTGCCAGCACCAACCCGGGAGAGACCCAAGAGACCCAGTACTTC,CASTNPGETQETQYF
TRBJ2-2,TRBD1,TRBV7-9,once,TGTGCCAGCAGCTCCCGGGACAGGGTCACCGGGGAGCTGTTTTTT,CASSSRDRVTGELFF
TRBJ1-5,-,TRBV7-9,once,TGTGCCAGCAGCTTAGATATGGTGAATCAGCCCCAGCATTTT,CASSLDMVNQPQHF
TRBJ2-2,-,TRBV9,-,TGTGCCAGCAGAATGGGCGGGGTCGACACCGGGGAGCTGTTTTTT,CASRMGGVDTGELFF
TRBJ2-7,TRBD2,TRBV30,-,TGTGCCTGGTCTAGCGGGAACCCCTACGAGCAGTACTTC,CAWSSGNPYEQYF
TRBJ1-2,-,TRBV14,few,TGTGCCAGCAGCCTAACCGGGACAAGCCTTCCAAGTGGCTACACCTTC,CASSLTGTSLPSGYTF
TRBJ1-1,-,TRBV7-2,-,TGTGCCAGCAGCTCCACAGACAGTTTCCCTGAAGCTTTCTTT,CASSSTDSFPEAFF
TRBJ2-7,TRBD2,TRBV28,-,TGTGCCAGCAGTTTCGACCGTGGGCTAGCGGGGTCCTACGAGCAGTACTTC,CASSFDRGLAGSYEQYF
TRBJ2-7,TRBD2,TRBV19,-,TGTGCCAGCAGCCCAAGCGGGAGCGCCTACGAGCAGTACTTC,CASSPSGSAYEQYF
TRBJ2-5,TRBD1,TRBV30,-,TGTGCCTGGAGCACAGGGGGCGGTGAGACCCAGTACTTC,CAWSTGGGETQYF
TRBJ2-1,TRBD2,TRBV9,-,TGTGCCAGCAATGGGGGGACTACCGCTTATGATGAGCAGTTCTTC,CASNGGTTAYDEQFF
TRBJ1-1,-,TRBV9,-,TGTGCCAGCAGCGTATCGTGGGGGGGCGAAACTGAAGCTTTCTTT,CASSVSWGGETEAFF
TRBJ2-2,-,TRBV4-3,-,TGCGCCAGCAGCCAAGAAGGTAGTTTCACCGGGGAGCTGTTTTTT,CASSQEGSFTGELFF
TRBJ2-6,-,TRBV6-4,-,TGTGCCAGCAGTGACTTGGGGTCCGGGGCCAACGTCCTGACTTTC,CASSDLGSGANVLTF
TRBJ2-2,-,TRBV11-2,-,TGTGCCAGCAGCTTAGATGACCCTCACGCGAACACCGGGGAGCTGTTTTTT,CASSLDDPHANTGELFF
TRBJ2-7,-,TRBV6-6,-,TGTGCCAGCAGTTACCGTTGGGGGCTGGAGGAGCAGTACTTC,CASSYRWGLEEQYF
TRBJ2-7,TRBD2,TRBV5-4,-,TGTGCCAGCAGCTTGCCGGGACTACTTAGACCTTACGAGCAGTACTTC,CASSLPGLLRPYEQYF
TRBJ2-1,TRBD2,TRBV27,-,TGTGCCAGCAGTATCGGGACTAGCGGAAAAGAGCAGTTCTTC,CASSIGTSGKEQFF
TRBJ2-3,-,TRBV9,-,TGTGCCAGCAGCGTAGCGGTAACAGATACGCAGTATTTT,CASSVAVTDTQYF
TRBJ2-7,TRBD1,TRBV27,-,TGTGCCAGCAGTTTTTCAACCGGGACAGGATTCTACGAGCAGTACTTC,CASSFSTGTGFYEQYF
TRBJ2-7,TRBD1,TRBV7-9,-,TGTGCCAGCAGCTCCCAACCGGGACAGGGGACCTACGAGCAGTACTTC,CASSSQPGQGTYEQYF
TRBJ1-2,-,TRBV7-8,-,TGTGCCAGCAGCTTGAACAGGATTTATGGCTACACCTTC,CASSLNRIYGYTF
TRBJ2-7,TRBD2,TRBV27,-,TGTGCCAGCAGTTTAGACTCTAGCGGGAGTTTCGAGCAGTACTTC,CASSLDSSGSFEQYF
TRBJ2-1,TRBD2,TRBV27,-,TGTGCCAGCAGTTTCTTCAGTAGCGGGAGCTCCTACAATGAGCAGTTCTTC,CASSFFSSGSSYNEQFF
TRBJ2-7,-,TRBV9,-,TGTGCCAGCAGCGTAGGTCGTCAGGGCTACGAGCAGTACTTC,CASSVGRQGYEQYF
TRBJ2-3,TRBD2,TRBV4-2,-,TGTGCCAGCAGCCATCTTGACGGGAGGTCACGGGATACGCAGTATTTT,CASSHLDGRSRDTQYF
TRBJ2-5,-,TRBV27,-,TGTGCCAGCAGTCCCGAAAGCCCAACGAGGGAGACCCAGTACTTC,CASSPESPTRETQYF
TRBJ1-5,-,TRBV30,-,TGTGCCTGGAGTGCAGGAGGAAGCCTCAGCAATCAGCCCCAGCATTTT,CAWSAGGSLSNQPQHF
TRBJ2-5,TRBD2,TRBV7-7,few,TGTGCTAGCAGCTTAAAAGTTAATCGGCGGGGGGCAGGACGCCAAGAGACCCAGTACTTC,CASSLKVNRRGAGRQETQYF
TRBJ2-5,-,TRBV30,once,TGTGCCTGGGAGGAACAAGAGACCCAGTACTTC,CAWEEQETQYF
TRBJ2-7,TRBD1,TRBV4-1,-,TGCGCCAGCAGCCAGTGGACAGGGGTCTACGAGCAGTACTTC,CASSQWTGVYEQYF
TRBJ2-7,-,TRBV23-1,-,TGCGCCAGCAGTCAATTAGTCAGGGAACTCTACGAGCAGTACTTC,CASSQLVRELYEQYF
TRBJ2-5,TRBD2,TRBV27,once,TGTGCCAGCAGGCCGGGGACTAGCGGGAGAGAGACCCAGTACTTC,CASRPGTSGRETQYF
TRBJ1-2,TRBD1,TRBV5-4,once,TGTGCCAGCAGCTTGTTCCGGGACAGGGGAGTCTATGGCTACACCTTC,CASSLFRDRGVYGYTF
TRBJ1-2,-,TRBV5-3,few,TGTGCCAGAAGCTTGAAGGGGTGTGAGGATGGCTACACCTTC,CARSLKGCEDGYTF